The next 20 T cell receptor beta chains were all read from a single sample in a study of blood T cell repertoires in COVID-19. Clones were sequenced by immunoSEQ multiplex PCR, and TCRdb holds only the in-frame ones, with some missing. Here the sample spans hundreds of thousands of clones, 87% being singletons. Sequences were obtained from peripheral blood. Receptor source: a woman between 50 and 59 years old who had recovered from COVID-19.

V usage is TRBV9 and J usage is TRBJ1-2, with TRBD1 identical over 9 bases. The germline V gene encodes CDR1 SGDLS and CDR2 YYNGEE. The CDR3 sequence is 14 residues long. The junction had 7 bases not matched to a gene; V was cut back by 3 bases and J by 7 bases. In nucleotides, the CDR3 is TGTGCCAGCAGCGAACCGGGACAGGGCTTTGGCTACACCTTC. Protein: CASSEPGQGFGYTF.

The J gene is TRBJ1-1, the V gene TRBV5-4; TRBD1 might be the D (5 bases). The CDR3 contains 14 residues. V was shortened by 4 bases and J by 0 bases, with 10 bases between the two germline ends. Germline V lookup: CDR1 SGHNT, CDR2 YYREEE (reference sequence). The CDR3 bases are TGTGCCAGCAGCCGGGAGGGGTTGAACACTGAAGCTTTCTTT. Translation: CASSREGLNTEAFF.

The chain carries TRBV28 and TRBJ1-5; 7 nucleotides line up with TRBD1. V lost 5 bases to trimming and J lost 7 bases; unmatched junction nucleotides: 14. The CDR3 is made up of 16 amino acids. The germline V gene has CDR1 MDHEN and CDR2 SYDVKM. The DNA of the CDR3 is TGTGCCAGCAGTCCCCCCGGACAGGTCACAGGGCAGCCCCAGCATTTT. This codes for CASSPPGQVTGQPQHF.

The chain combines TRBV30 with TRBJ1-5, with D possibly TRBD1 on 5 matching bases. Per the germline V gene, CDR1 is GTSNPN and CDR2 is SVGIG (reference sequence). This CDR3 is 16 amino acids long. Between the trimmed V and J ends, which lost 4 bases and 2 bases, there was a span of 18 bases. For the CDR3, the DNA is TGTGCCTGGACCCTCGGGGGGTCGGGTGGCAATCAGCCCCAGCATTTT. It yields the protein CAWTLGGSGGNQPQHF.

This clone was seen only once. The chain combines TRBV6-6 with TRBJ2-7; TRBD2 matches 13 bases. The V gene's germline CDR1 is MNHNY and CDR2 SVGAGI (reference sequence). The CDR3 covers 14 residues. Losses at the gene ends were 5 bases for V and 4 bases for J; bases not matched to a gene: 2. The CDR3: CASSGTSGAYEQYF. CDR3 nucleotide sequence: TGTGCCAGCAGTGGGACTAGCGGGGCATACGAGCAGTACTTC.

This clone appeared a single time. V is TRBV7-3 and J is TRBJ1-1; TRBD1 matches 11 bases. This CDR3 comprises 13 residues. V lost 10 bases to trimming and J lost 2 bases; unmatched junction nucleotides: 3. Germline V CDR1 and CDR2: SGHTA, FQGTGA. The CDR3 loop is CATGQGANTEAFF. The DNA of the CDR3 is TGTGCCACAGGACAGGGGGCAAACACTGAAGCTTTCTTT. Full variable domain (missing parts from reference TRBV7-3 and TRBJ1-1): GAGVSQTPSNKVTEKGKYVELRCDPISGHTALYWYRQSLGQGPEFLIYFQGTGAADDSGLPNDRFFAVRPEGSVSTLKIQRTERGDSAVYLCATGQGANTEAFFGQGTRLTVV.

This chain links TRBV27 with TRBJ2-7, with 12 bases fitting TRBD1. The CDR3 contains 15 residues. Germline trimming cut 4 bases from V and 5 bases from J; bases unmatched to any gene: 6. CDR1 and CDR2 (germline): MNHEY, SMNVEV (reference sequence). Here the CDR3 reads CASSYIGTGGNEQYF. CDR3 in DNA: TGTGCCAGCAGTTACATCGGGACAGGGGGCAACGAGCAGTACTTC.

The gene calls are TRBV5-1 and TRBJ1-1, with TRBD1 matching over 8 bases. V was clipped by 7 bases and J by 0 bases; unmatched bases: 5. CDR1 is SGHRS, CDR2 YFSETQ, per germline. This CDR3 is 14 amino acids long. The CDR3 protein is CASGPQGVNTEAFF. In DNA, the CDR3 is TGCGCCAGCGGACCACAGGGGGTGAACACTGAAGCTTTCTTT.

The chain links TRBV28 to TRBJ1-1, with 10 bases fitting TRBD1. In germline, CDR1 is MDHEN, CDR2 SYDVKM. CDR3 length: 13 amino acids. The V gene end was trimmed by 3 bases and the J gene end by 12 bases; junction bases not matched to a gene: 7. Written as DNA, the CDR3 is TGTGCCAGCAGTTTGGGGCGGACAGGGGGTTCTTTCTTT. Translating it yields CASSLGRTGGSFF.

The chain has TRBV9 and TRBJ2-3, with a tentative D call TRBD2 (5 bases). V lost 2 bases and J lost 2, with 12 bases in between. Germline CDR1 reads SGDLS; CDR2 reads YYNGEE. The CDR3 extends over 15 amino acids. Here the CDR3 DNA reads TGTGCCAGCAGCGTGATAGGACTTAACACAGATACGCAGTATTTT. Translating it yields CASSVIGLNTDTQYF. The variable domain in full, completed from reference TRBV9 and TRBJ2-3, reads DSGVTQTPKHLITATGQRVTLRCSPRSGDLSVYWYQQSLDQGLQFLIQYYNGEERAKGNILERFSAQQFPDLHSELNLSSLELGDSALYFCASSVIGLNTDTQYFGPGTRLTVL.

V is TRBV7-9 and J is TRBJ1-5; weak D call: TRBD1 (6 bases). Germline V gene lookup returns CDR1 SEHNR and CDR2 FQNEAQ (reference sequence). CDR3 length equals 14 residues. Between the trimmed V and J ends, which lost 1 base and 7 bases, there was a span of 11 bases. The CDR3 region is CASSLGEGGQPQHF. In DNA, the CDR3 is TGTGCCAGCAGCTTAGGGGAGGGGGGCCAGCCCCAGCATTTT.

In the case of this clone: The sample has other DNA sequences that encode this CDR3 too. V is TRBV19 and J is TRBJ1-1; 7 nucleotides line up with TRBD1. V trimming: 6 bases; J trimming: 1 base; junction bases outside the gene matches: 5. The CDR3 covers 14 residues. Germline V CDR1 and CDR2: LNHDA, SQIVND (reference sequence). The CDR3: CASRATGRNTEAFF. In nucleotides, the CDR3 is TGTGCCAGTAGGGCGACAGGGAGGAACACTGAAGCTTTCTTT.

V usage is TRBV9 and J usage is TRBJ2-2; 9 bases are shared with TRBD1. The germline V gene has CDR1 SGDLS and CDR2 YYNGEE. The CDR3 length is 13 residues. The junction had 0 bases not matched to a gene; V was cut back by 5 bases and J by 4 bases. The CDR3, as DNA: TGTGCCAGCAGGACAGGGGGCACCGGGGAGCTGTTTTTT. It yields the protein CASRTGGTGELFF.

DNA for the CDR3: TGCGCCAGCAGCCGCGAGGGAGTTATCACCGGGGAGCTGTTTTTT. This translates into CASSREGVITGELFF. This rearrangement joins TRBV5-1 to TRBJ2-2; tentative D call: TRBD2 (5 bases). Germline CDR1 reads SGHRS; CDR2 reads YFSETQ. The germline V and J ends were trimmed by 4 bases and 4 bases, with 14 bases remaining between them. This CDR3 is 15 amino acids long.

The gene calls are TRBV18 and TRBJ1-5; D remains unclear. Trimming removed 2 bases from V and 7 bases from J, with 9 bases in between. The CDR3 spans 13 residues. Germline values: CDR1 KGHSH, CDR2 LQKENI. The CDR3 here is CASSPTPEQPQHF. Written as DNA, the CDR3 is TGTGCCAGCTCACCAACGCCAGAACAGCCCCAGCATTTT.

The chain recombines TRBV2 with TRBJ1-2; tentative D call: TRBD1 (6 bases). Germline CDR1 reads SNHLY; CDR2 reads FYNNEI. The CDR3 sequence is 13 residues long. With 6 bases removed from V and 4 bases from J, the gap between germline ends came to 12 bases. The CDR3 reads CASRADSLYGYTF. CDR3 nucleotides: TGTGCCAGCAGAGCGGACAGTCTCTATGGCTACACCTTC. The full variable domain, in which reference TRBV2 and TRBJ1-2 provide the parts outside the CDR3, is EPEVTQTPSHQVTQMGQEVILRCVPISNHLYFYWYRQILGQKVEFLVSFYNNEISEKSEIFDDQFSVERPDGSNFTLKIRSTKLEDSAMYFCASRADSLYGYTFGSGTRLTVV.

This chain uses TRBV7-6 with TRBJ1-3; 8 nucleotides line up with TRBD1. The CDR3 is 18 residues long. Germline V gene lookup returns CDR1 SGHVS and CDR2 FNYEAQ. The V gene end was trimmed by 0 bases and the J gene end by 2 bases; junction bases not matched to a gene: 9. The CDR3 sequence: CASSLAGRTGGAGNTIYF. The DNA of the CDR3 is TGTGCCAGCAGCTTAGCTGGGCGAACAGGGGGAGCTGGAAACACCATATATTTT.

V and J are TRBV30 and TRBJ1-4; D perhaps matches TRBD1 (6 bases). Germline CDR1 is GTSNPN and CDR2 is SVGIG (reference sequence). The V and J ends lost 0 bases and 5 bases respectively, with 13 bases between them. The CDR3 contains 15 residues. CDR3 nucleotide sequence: TGTGCCTGGAGTGTGGGACATTCCAGGAATGAAAAACTGTTTTTT. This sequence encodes CAWSVGHSRNEKLFF.

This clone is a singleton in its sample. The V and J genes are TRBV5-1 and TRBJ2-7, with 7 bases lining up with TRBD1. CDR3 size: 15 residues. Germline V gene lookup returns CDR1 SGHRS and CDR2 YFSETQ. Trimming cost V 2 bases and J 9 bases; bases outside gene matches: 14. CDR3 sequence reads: CASSLPQGPHVRQYF. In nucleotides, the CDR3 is TGCGCCAGCAGCTTACCACAGGGGCCCCATGTGCGGCAGTACTTC. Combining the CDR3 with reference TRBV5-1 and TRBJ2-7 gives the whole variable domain KAGVTQTPRYLIKTRGQQVTLSCSPISGHRSVSWYQQTPGQGLQFLFEYFSETQRNKGNFPGRFSGRQFSNSRSEMNVSTLELGDSALYLCASSLPQGPHVRQYFGPGTRLTVT.

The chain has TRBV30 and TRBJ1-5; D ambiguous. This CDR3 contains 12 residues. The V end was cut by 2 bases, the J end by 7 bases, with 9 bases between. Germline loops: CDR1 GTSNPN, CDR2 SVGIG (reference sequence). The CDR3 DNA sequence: TGTGCCTGGAGTAATTGGGAGCAGCCCCAGCATTTT. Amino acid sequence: CAWSNWEQPQHF.